Shown below are 16 T cell receptor beta chains from a single sample sequenced in a study of response to subunit inactivated influenza vaccine. From the RT-PCR reads, TCRdb called clonotypes with MiXCR, one entry per CDR3 protein. The repertoire holds under 750,000 distinct CDR3 sequences, with roughly 12% as singletons. The starting material was PBMCs from blood, obtained on the day of vaccination. Every receptor here comes from a man aged 45 to 65 who received an inactivated influenza vaccine.

The chain uses TRBV4-3 and TRBJ1-2; TRBD1 matches at 7 bases. Germline V gene lookup returns CDR1 LGHNA and CDR2 YSLEER. This CDR3 is built from 16 residues. Trimming removed 2 bases from V and 4 bases from J; junction bases left unmatched: 10. CDR3 DNA: TGCGCCAGCAGCCAAAGCGGGACAGTCTGGGGCTATGGCTACACCTTC. This gives the protein CASSQSGTVWGYGYTF.

A few counts support this clonotype. The J gene is TRBJ2-1, the V gene TRBV5-1, with 12 bases fitting TRBD2. The CDR3 extends over 19 amino acids. Per the germline V gene, CDR1 is SGHRS and CDR2 is YFSETQ. Trimming removed 5 bases from V and 6 bases from J; junction bases left unmatched: 18. The chain's CDR3 is CASSHGLAGHIVTSNEQFF. CDR3 in DNA: TGCGCCAGCAGTCATGGACTAGCGGGGCATATCGTAACTAGCAATGAGCAGTTCTTC. The whole variable domain, filled in from reference TRBV5-1 and TRBJ2-1, reads KAGVTQTPRYLIKTRGQQVTLSCSPISGHRSVSWYQQTPGQGLQFLFEYFSETQRNKGNFPGRFSGRQFSNSRSEMNVSTLELGDSALYLCASSHGLAGHIVTSNEQFFGPGTRLTVL.

The chain is built from TRBV12-3 or TRBV12-4 and TRBJ2-1; D ambiguous. V was trimmed by 6 bases and J by 4 bases, leaving 19 bases between them. The CDR3 length is 16 residues. For the CDR3, the DNA is TGTGCCAGCAGCACACCTTTTTTCTCTTCTTACAATGAGCAGTTCTTC. It translates to CASSTPFFSSYNEQFF.

In its sample, this clonotype was seen many times. The rearrangement uses TRBV12-3 or TRBV12-4 and TRBJ1-1, with D possibly TRBD1 on 6 matching bases. This CDR3 has 14 amino acids. The germline V and J ends were trimmed by 4 bases and 1 base, with 10 bases remaining between them. CDR3 nucleotides: TGTGCCAGCAGTTGGGGACAACGGAACACTGAAGCTTTCTTT. It yields the protein CASSWGQRNTEAFF.

The CDR3 bases are TGCAGTGCTAGCAAGGTCTGGGAGACCCAGTACTTC. Translated, it gives CSASKVWETQYF. The chain has TRBV20-1 and TRBJ2-5; D is ambiguous. V was trimmed by 3 bases and J by 5 bases, leaving 10 bases between them. The CDR3 length is 12 residues. Germline V gene lookup returns CDR1 DFQATT and CDR2 SNEGSKA (reference sequence).

The chain uses TRBV12-3 or TRBV12-4 and TRBJ1-2, with D possibly matching TRBD1 (6 bases). This CDR3 is built from 13 residues. Deletions cut 7 bases from V and 4 bases from J, with 13 bases between. The CDR3: CASTVQGTYGYTF. The CDR3 coding sequence is TGTGCCAGCACTGTACAGGGAACCTATGGCTACACCTTC.

This clonotype was recorded many times. The rearrangement joins TRBV12-3 or TRBV12-4 to TRBJ1-1; maybe TRBD1 (6 bases). This CDR3 is 16 amino acids long. Deletions cut 5 bases from V and 3 bases from J, with 19 bases between. The CDR3 protein is CASSAARGRLYTEAFF. In nucleotides, the CDR3 is TGTGCCAGCAGTGCCGCCAGGGGAAGGTTGTACACTGAAGCTTTCTTT.

This clonotype was seen repeatedly, ten times or more. The V gene is TRBV12-3 or TRBV12-4, the J gene TRBJ1-1, with TRBD1 matching over 7 bases. The CDR3 runs 12 residues. The J segment lost 11 bases and the V segment lost 1 base, leaving 4 bases of the junction unmatched. The DNA for the CDR3 is TGTGCCAGCAGTTTAGTGGGACAGCGGGCTTTCTTT. It yields the protein CASSLVGQRAFF.

This clonotype was counted many times. One junction end does not reproduce the germline sequence, and a read error may be involved. The gene calls are TRBV10-3 and TRBJ2-2; 8 bases are a match to TRBD1. In germline, CDR1 is ENHRY, CDR2 SYGVKD. CDR3 length: 14 residues. The CDR3 spells CAIWQGAKTGELFF. CDR3 DNA sequence: TGTGCCATCTGGCAGGGGGCGAAAACCGGGGAGCTGTTTTTT.

This clonotype was recorded once. The chain links TRBV24-1 to TRBJ2-5; D is tentatively TRBD1 or TRBD2 (5 bases each). V was shortened by 6 bases and J by 3 bases, with 16 bases between the two germline ends. Germline assignment: CDR1 KGHDR and CDR2 SFDVKD. This CDR3 is 15 amino acids long. CDR3 residues: CATSLAGMGEETQYF. The CDR3 DNA is TGTGCCACCAGTCTGGCAGGCATGGGGGAAGAGACCCAGTACTTC.

The genes are TRBV4-1 and TRBJ2-1; D remains unclear. The germline V gene has CDR1 MGHRA and CDR2 YSYEKL. Trimming removed 4 bases from V and 5 bases from J, with 18 bases in between. The length of the CDR3 is 16 residues. Here the CDR3 DNA reads TGCGCCAGCAGCCGGTCCGCGGCGGTGGGTGACAATGAGCAGTTCTTC. This sequence encodes CASSRSAAVGDNEQFF.

This clonotype was detected a few times. The chain employs TRBV9 and TRBJ2-1; tentatively, D is TRBD1 (6 bases). There are 16 residues in the CDR3. Looked up from germline, CDR1 is SGDLS and CDR2 is YYNGEE. V dropped 2 bases and J dropped 3 bases, with 15 bases sitting between them. The CDR3 loop is CASSVIGGRGYNEQFF. CDR3 DNA sequence: TGTGCCAGCAGCGTTATAGGGGGAAGGGGCTACAATGAGCAGTTCTTC.

This clonotype has just a few counts. At one end the junction does not follow the germline gene, possibly because of a read error. The genes are TRBV12-3 or TRBV12-4 and TRBJ2-7, with 7 bases identical to TRBD1. The length of the CDR3 is 14 residues. As DNA, the CDR3 is TGTGCCAGCAATTTAGGGGGCAGGAGCTACGAGCAGTACTTC. This encodes CASNLGGRSYEQYF.

This clonotype was counted a few times. The chain recombines TRBV7-6 with TRBJ2-1; 9 bases fit TRBD2. Trimming removed 0 bases from V and 8 bases from J; junction bases left unmatched: 5. The CDR3 is 15 amino acids. Germline V lookup: CDR1 SGHVS, CDR2 FNYEAQ. The CDR3 loop is CASSLAASGIYEQFF. Here the CDR3 DNA reads TGTGCCAGCAGCTTAGCGGCTAGCGGGATTTATGAGCAGTTCTTC.

The rearrangement uses TRBV20-1 and TRBJ1-1; TRBD1 agrees at 8 bases. Germline V gene sequence: CDR1 DFQATT, CDR2 SNEGSKA (reference sequence). V was pared by 7 bases and J by 3 bases, with 10 bases of the junction left unmatched. The CDR3 is 14 residues long. CDR3 DNA: TGCAGTGGGACAGGGAGAGTGTTGTACACTGAAGCTTTCTTT. This codes for CSGTGRVLYTEAFF.

The chain employs TRBV6-1 and TRBJ2-4, with D uncertain. The CDR3 runs 14 residues. V lost 7 bases, J lost 1 base, and 11 bases lay in between. Germline lookup yields CDR1 MNHNS and CDR2 SASEGT. The CDR3 is CASTPSGAKNIQYF. The CDR3 DNA follows: TGTGCCAGCACTCCAAGTGGGGCCAAAAACATTCAGTACTTC.